The entry below describes one T cell receptor (beta chain). PCR was performed using 60 Vbeta and 13 Jbeta primers. Only in-frame clones appear in the TCRdb table, and some are missing; sequencing was by immunoSEQ multiplex PCR. The sample carries 98,000 or so clones, over 65% recorded once. This sample is part of a study of cytomegalovirus exposure and HLA in healthy donors. About the research overall: Among 398 genotyped donors, around 80% fell in the Caucasian-associated ancestry cluster.

Unmatched junction bases numbered 1, after V lost 4 bases and J lost 6 bases. The CDR3 sequence is 13 residues long. Germline-derived CDR1 and CDR2 are LNHNV and YYDKDF (reference sequence). The source of this sequence is a woman in her forties in good health and CMV-seronegative. Input material: PBMCs. The chain recombines TRBV15 with TRBJ2-1; 9 bases line up with TRBD1. This chain's CDR3 is CATSKGQGNEQFF. The CDR3 DNA sequence: TGTGCCACCAGCAAGGGACAGGGCAATGAGCAGTTCTTC.